A selection of T cell receptor beta chains follows, all from one sample in a study of identical twins. TCRdb passed the 5' RACE reads through MiXCR, listing each CDR3 protein once. The profile covers roughly 1,500,000 distinct CDR3 sequences, with around 33% appearing a single time and approximately 0.29% taken by the ten largest. Sample: cord blood. Every receptor here comes from a newborn girl in good health. Each CDR3 is given with its conserved first and last residue. Fields, in order: D gene, clone size, J gene, V gene, CDR3 protein, CDR3 DNA. The D gene is left open where the match is weak. Only part of the rows carry a size: once, few, many, or a class if the clone is expanded.

D gene: -
clone size: -
J gene: TRBJ2-7
V gene: TRBV10-3
CDR3 protein: CAISVTAYEQYF
CDR3 DNA: TGTGCCATCAGTGTCACAGCCTACGAGCAGTACTTC

D gene: TRBD2
clone size: once
J gene: TRBJ2-1
V gene: TRBV2
CDR3 protein: CASSQRGSGRAHNEQFF
CDR3 DNA: TGTGCCAGCAGCCAAAGGGGGAGCGGGAGGGCCCACAATGAGCAGTTCTTC

D gene: TRBD2
clone size: few
J gene: TRBJ2-7
V gene: TRBV29-1
CDR3 protein: CSVEGRGGYYEQYF
CDR3 DNA: TGCAGCGTTGAAGGTCGGGGGGGGTACTACGAGCAGTACTTC

D gene: -
clone size: -
J gene: TRBJ2-7
V gene: TRBV13
CDR3 protein: CASSLTAASYNEQYF
CDR3 DNA: TGTGCCAGCAGCTTAACGGCGGCCTCCTACAATGAGCAGTACTTC

D gene: TRBD2
clone size: -
J gene: TRBJ2-7
V gene: TRBV7-8
CDR3 protein: CASSFKSIAGGFSEQYF
CDR3 DNA: TGTGCCAGCAGCTTCAAGTCTATAGCGGGGGGTTTTAGCGAGCAGTACTTC

D gene: -
clone size: few
J gene: TRBJ1-6
V gene: TRBV20-1
CDR3 protein: CSALAWGIHYNSPPHF
CDR3 DNA: TGCAGTGCTTTGGCGTGGGGGATTCACTATAATTCACCCCCCCACTTT

D gene: -
clone size: few
J gene: TRBJ1-1
V gene: TRBV29-1
CDR3 protein: CSVSRVLNTEAFF
CDR3 DNA: TGCAGCGTCTCCAGGGTTTTGAACACTGAAGCTTTCTTT

D gene: -
clone size: few
J gene: TRBJ2-5
V gene: TRBV7-9
CDR3 protein: CASSQLLGWETQYF
CDR3 DNA: TGTGCCAGCAGCCAGCTTCTAGGATGGGAGACCCAGTACTTC

D gene: -
clone size: few
J gene: TRBJ2-5
V gene: TRBV20-1
CDR3 protein: CSAREAGTQYF
CDR3 DNA: TGCAGTGCTAGGGAGGCAGGGACCCAGTACTTC

D gene: TRBD2
clone size: -
J gene: TRBJ2-3
V gene: TRBV20-1
CDR3 protein: CSALLAGGPIDTQYF
CDR3 DNA: TGCAGTGCTTTACTAGCGGGAGGGCCCATAGATACGCAGTATTTT

D gene: TRBD1
clone size: few
J gene: TRBJ1-2
V gene: TRBV25-1
CDR3 protein: CASSELDREGYGYTF
CDR3 DNA: TGTGCCAGCAGTGAATTGGACAGGGAAGGCTATGGCTACACCTTC

D gene: TRBD1
clone size: few
J gene: TRBJ2-5
V gene: TRBV28
CDR3 protein: CASSPLDRGEFQETQYF
CDR3 DNA: TGTGCCAGCAGTCCATTGGACAGGGGAGAGTTTCAAGAGACCCAGTACTTC

D gene: TRBD1
clone size: few
J gene: TRBJ1-1
V gene: TRBV12-3/TRBV12-4
CDR3 protein: CASRGTGLNTEAFF
CDR3 DNA: TGTGCCAGCAGGGGGACAGGGTTGAACACTGAAGCTTTCTTT

D gene: -
clone size: -
J gene: TRBJ2-7
V gene: TRBV5-6
CDR3 protein: CASSLGPSYEHYF
CDR3 DNA: TGTGCCAGCAGCTTGGGTCCTTCCTACGAGCACTACTTC

D gene: -
clone size: -
J gene: TRBJ2-4
V gene: TRBV9
CDR3 protein: CASSPVSEVGNIQYF
CDR3 DNA: TGTGCCAGCAGCCCTGTGTCCGAGGTGGGAAACATTCAGTACTTC

D gene: -
clone size: -
J gene: TRBJ2-5
V gene: TRBV15
CDR3 protein: CATSRERGSSEQYF
CDR3 DNA: TGTGCCACCAGCAGAGAGAGGGGGAGCTCAGAGCAGTACTTC

D gene: -
clone size: few
J gene: TRBJ1-2
V gene: TRBV2
CDR3 protein: CASSVGGKYGYTF
CDR3 DNA: TGTGCCAGCAGTGTCGGGGGAAAATATGGCTACACCTTC

D gene: -
clone size: -
J gene: TRBJ2-7
V gene: TRBV10-3
CDR3 protein: CAVEGSETYEQYF
CDR3 DNA: TGTGCCGTCGAAGGTAGCGAGACCTACGAGCAGTACTTC

D gene: -
clone size: many
J gene: TRBJ2-3
V gene: TRBV7-2
CDR3 protein: CASSLNQRPDTQYF
CDR3 DNA: TGTGCCAGCAGCTTAAATCAGAGGCCCGATACGCAGTATTTT

D gene: -
clone size: -
J gene: TRBJ1-2
V gene: TRBV5-1
CDR3 protein: CASRYNRDTQNYGYTF
CDR3 DNA: TGCGCCAGCAGATATAACCGGGACACCCAGAACTATGGCTACACCTTC

D gene: -
clone size: -
J gene: TRBJ2-1
V gene: TRBV5-1
CDR3 protein: CASSPLRTPPYEQFF
CDR3 DNA: TGCGCCAGCAGCCCCCTTCGGACCCCTCCCTACGAGCAGTTCTTC

D gene: -
clone size: -
J gene: TRBJ2-3
V gene: TRBV20-1
CDR3 protein: CSANHLSTDTQYF
CDR3 DNA: TGCAGTGCTAACCACCTTAGCACAGATACGCAGTATTTT

D gene: -
clone size: once
J gene: TRBJ2-4
V gene: TRBV7-2
CDR3 protein: CASSLTDLDIQYF
CDR3 DNA: TGTGCCAGCAGCCTGACAGATCTGGACATTCAGTACTTC

D gene: TRBD2
clone size: -
J gene: TRBJ2-7
V gene: TRBV4-2
CDR3 protein: CASGQQSLREGAYEQYF
CDR3 DNA: TGTGCCAGCGGCCAACAATCTCTGCGGGAGGGAGCCTACGAGCAGTACTTC

D gene: TRBD1
clone size: few
J gene: TRBJ2-4
V gene: TRBV24-1
CDR3 protein: CATSVYRGEQYF
CDR3 DNA: TGTGCCACCAGTGTCTACAGGGGAGAGCAGTACTTC

D gene: -
clone size: many
J gene: TRBJ2-1
V gene: TRBV5-5
CDR3 protein: CASRVARASLEQFF
CDR3 DNA: TGTGCCAGCAGGGTGGCTCGGGCTAGCCTTGAGCAGTTCTTC

D gene: TRBD1
clone size: -
J gene: TRBJ1-1
V gene: TRBV13
CDR3 protein: CASSLWTGVMNTEAFF
CDR3 DNA: TGTGCCAGCAGCCTATGGACAGGGGTTATGAACACTGAAGCTTTCTTT

D gene: -
clone size: -
J gene: TRBJ2-7
V gene: TRBV9
CDR3 protein: CASSVGSEISYEQYF
CDR3 DNA: TGTGCCAGCAGCGTAGGGAGTGAGATCTCCTACGAGCAGTACTTC

D gene: -
clone size: -
J gene: TRBJ1-1
V gene: TRBV5-1
CDR3 protein: CASSLDSLLNTEAFF
CDR3 DNA: TGCGCCAGCAGCTTGGACAGCTTACTGAACACTGAAGCTTTCTTT

D gene: -
clone size: -
J gene: TRBJ2-7
V gene: TRBV20-1
CDR3 protein: CSADDREAYNEQYF
CDR3 DNA: TGCAGTGCTGATGACAGGGAGGCCTACAATGAGCAGTACTTC

D gene: TRBD2
clone size: -
J gene: TRBJ2-7
V gene: TRBV7-2
CDR3 protein: CASSLGGLAGSSYEQYF
CDR3 DNA: TGTGCCAGCAGCTTAGGCGGACTAGCGGGCTCCTCCTACGAGCAGTACTTC

D gene: TRBD2
clone size: -
J gene: TRBJ2-5
V gene: TRBV4-2
CDR3 protein: CASSQEASGRAWAQYF
CDR3 DNA: TGTGCCAGCAGCCAAGAAGCTAGCGGGAGGGCCTGGGCCCAGTACTTC

D gene: TRBD1
clone size: -
J gene: TRBJ2-2
V gene: TRBV7-6
CDR3 protein: CASSRRDRTHTGELFF
CDR3 DNA: TGTGCCAGCAGCCGCCGGGACAGGACCCACACCGGGGAGCTGTTTTTT

D gene: TRBD2
clone size: few
J gene: TRBJ2-1
V gene: TRBV4-2
CDR3 protein: CASSQELAGGGNEQFF
CDR3 DNA: TGTGCCAGCAGCCAAGAACTAGCGGGAGGAGGCAATGAGCAGTTCTTC

D gene: TRBD2
clone size: -
J gene: TRBJ2-3
V gene: TRBV5-1
CDR3 protein: CASSPGLAGDVDTQYF
CDR3 DNA: TGCGCCAGCAGCCCCGGGCTAGCGGGAGATGTAGATACGCAGTATTTT

D gene: -
clone size: -
J gene: TRBJ1-2
V gene: TRBV30
CDR3 protein: CAWGDYGYTF
CDR3 DNA: TGTGCCTGGGGGGACTATGGCTACACCTTC

D gene: TRBD1
clone size: few
J gene: TRBJ1-5
V gene: TRBV6-1
CDR3 protein: CASTLTGGLQPQHF
CDR3 DNA: TGTGCCAGCACCCTTACAGGGGGATTGCAGCCCCAGCATTTT

D gene: TRBD2
clone size: many
J gene: TRBJ2-1
V gene: TRBV10-3
CDR3 protein: CAISELVAGGGEQFF
CDR3 DNA: TGTGCCATCAGTGAGTTGGTAGCGGGAGGTGGTGAGCAGTTCTTC

D gene: -
clone size: -
J gene: TRBJ1-5
V gene: TRBV10-3
CDR3 protein: CAISEPVRLYSNQPQHF
CDR3 DNA: TGTGCCATCAGTGAGCCAGTCAGGCTCTATAGCAATCAGCCCCAGCATTTT

D gene: -
clone size: few
J gene: TRBJ2-5
V gene: TRBV12-3/TRBV12-4
CDR3 protein: CASSFRSRGSETQYF
CDR3 DNA: TGTGCCAGCAGTTTTCGGTCCAGGGGCTCAGAGACCCAGTACTTC

D gene: TRBD1
clone size: few
J gene: TRBJ1-2
V gene: TRBV20-1
CDR3 protein: CSARDRDRVRGYTF
CDR3 DNA: TGCAGTGCTAGAGATAGGGACAGGGTACGGGGCTACACCTTC

D gene: -
clone size: few
J gene: TRBJ2-1
V gene: TRBV5-1
CDR3 protein: CASSYRGGSSYNEQFF
CDR3 DNA: TGCGCCAGCAGTTACAGGGGCGGGAGCTCCTACAATGAGCAGTTCTTC

D gene: -
clone size: many
J gene: TRBJ1-2
V gene: TRBV12-3/TRBV12-4
CDR3 protein: CASSFDGNYGYTF
CDR3 DNA: TGTGCCAGCAGTTTCGACGGGAACTATGGCTACACCTTC

D gene: TRBD2
clone size: few
J gene: TRBJ2-3
V gene: TRBV2
CDR3 protein: CASSWGRGGRDTQYF
CDR3 DNA: TGTGCCAGCAGTTGGGGACGGGGCGGGAGAGATACGCAGTATTTT

D gene: -
clone size: -
J gene: TRBJ2-3
V gene: TRBV12-3/TRBV12-4
CDR3 protein: CASSPGSAGEYTQYF
CDR3 DNA: TGTGCCAGCAGTCCCGGGTCCGCAGGGGAATATACGCAGTATTTT

D gene: TRBD2
clone size: -
J gene: TRBJ2-5
V gene: TRBV24-1
CDR3 protein: CATSDGTSGMYQETQYF
CDR3 DNA: TGTGCCACCAGTGATGGGACTAGCGGGATGTACCAAGAGACCCAGTACTTC

D gene: -
clone size: -
J gene: TRBJ1-5
V gene: TRBV29-1
CDR3 protein: CSVRDGGSNQPQHF
CDR3 DNA: TGCAGCGTTCGGGACGGGGGTAGCAATCAGCCCCAGCATTTT

D gene: -
clone size: -
J gene: TRBJ1-3
V gene: TRBV9
CDR3 protein: CASSVDPGHGGTIYF
CDR3 DNA: TGTGCCAGCAGCGTAGATCCAGGGCACGGAGGGACCATATATTTT

D gene: -
clone size: -
J gene: TRBJ1-2
V gene: TRBV7-8
CDR3 protein: CASSLVKSNYGYTF
CDR3 DNA: TGTGCCAGCAGCTTAGTGAAATCTAACTATGGCTACACCTTC

D gene: TRBD2
clone size: -
J gene: TRBJ2-7
V gene: TRBV27
CDR3 protein: CASSKNGGEGRYEQYF
CDR3 DNA: TGTGCCAGCAGCAAGAACGGCGGGGAGGGGCGCTACGAGCAGTACTTC

D gene: -
clone size: few
J gene: TRBJ2-5
V gene: TRBV3-1
CDR3 protein: CASSKTSLGTEVATQYF
CDR3 DNA: TGTGCCAGCAGCAAAACTTCCCTAGGGACGGAAGTGGCGACCCAGTACTTC

D gene: -
clone size: -
J gene: TRBJ2-1
V gene: TRBV10-3
CDR3 protein: CAISESWGSGYNEQFF
CDR3 DNA: TGTGCCATCAGTGAGTCTTGGGGTAGCGGTTACAATGAGCAGTTCTTC

D gene: -
clone size: -
J gene: TRBJ2-7
V gene: TRBV3-1
CDR3 protein: CASSQGSFGEQYF
CDR3 DNA: TGTGCCAGCAGCCAAGGGAGCTTCGGCGAGCAGTACTTC

D gene: TRBD2
clone size: few
J gene: TRBJ2-3
V gene: TRBV5-1
CDR3 protein: CASSLGGAGDVGTQYF
CDR3 DNA: TGCGCCAGCAGCCTAGGTGGAGCGGGGGACGTAGGTACGCAGTATTTT

D gene: TRBD1
clone size: few
J gene: TRBJ2-5
V gene: TRBV7-2
CDR3 protein: CASSWGQRETQYF
CDR3 DNA: TGTGCCAGCAGCTGGGGACAGCGGGAGACCCAGTACTTC

D gene: TRBD1
clone size: -
J gene: TRBJ2-3
V gene: TRBV27
CDR3 protein: CASTTKPRQGRDTQYF
CDR3 DNA: TGTGCCAGCACCACAAAACCCAGACAGGGGAGAGATACGCAGTATTTT